Below are 31 T cell receptor beta chains sequenced from a single sample in a study of CD8+ T cells in alopecia areata. Extraction of RNA preceded its reverse transcription into cDNA, which served as the sequencing template. Here immunoSEQ multiplex PCR was the method, and the copy in TCRdb shows in-frame clones only, minus some. The sample lists 93,000 or so clones; 55% were seen once. The sequenced sample consisted of CD4+ T cells sorted from blood. Receptors were obtained from a human donor in good health.

This clone was counted a single time. The rearrangement links TRBV5-1 to TRBJ1-2; tentative D call: TRBD1 (5 bases). The CDR3 runs 16 residues. Trimming removed 4 bases from V and 7 bases from J, with 23 bases in between. Germline CDR1 SGHRS, CDR2 YFSETQ. Here the CDR3 DNA reads TGCGCCAGCAGCCCCGGCTTAGCGCGGGGGGACCGTGGCTACACCTTC. Encoded protein: CASSPGLARGDRGYTF.

The chain recombines TRBV29-1 with TRBJ1-2, with D maybe TRBD1 (6 bases). This CDR3 is 12 amino acids long. Germline CDR1 reads SQVTM; CDR2 reads ANQGSEA. Trimming removed 3 bases at V and 7 bases at J, with 12 bases between. The CDR3 loop is CSVDGGGGGYTF. CDR3 bases: TGCAGCGTTGACGGGGGGGGCGGTGGCTACACCTTC.

The J gene is TRBJ2-2, the V gene TRBV29-1; 8 positions agree with TRBD1. The CDR3 is made up of 15 amino acids. Losses at the gene ends were 4 bases for V and 1 base for J; bases not matched to a gene: 5. The germline V gene has CDR1 SQVTM and CDR2 ANQGSEA. The CDR3 sequence is CSVGGDRGNTGELFF. The CDR3 DNA follows: TGCAGCGTTGGAGGCGACAGGGGGAACACCGGGGAGCTGTTTTTT.

The genes are TRBV6-5 and TRBJ1-2, with a weak D call TRBD1 (5 bases). The CDR3 sequence is 14 residues long. Trimming took 6 bases from V and 4 from J, leaving 15 bases between them. Germline-derived CDR1 and CDR2 are MNHEY and SVGAGI. Written as DNA, the CDR3 is TGTGCCAGCAGGAGCCGGGGCCGGGTCTATGGCTACACCTTC. It yields the protein CASRSRGRVYGYTF.

This clone was counted once. The V call is TRBV15, the J call TRBJ2-4; D is unclear. The V and J ends lost 0 bases and 0 bases respectively, with 18 bases between them. Germline V gene data show CDR1 as LNHNV and CDR2 as YYDKDF (reference sequence). The CDR3 is 19 residues long. This chain's CDR3 is CATSRDRGKASLAKNIQYF. The DNA for the CDR3 is TGTGCCACCAGCAGAGATCGAGGCAAAGCAAGCCTAGCCAAAAACATTCAGTACTTC.

As to this clone: The sample contains more than one DNA sequence encoding this CDR3. The chain employs TRBV5-1 and TRBJ1-2; D ambiguous. This CDR3 spans 13 amino acids. The germline CDR1 and CDR2 sequences are SGHRS and YFSETQ. Trimming left V 3 bases short and J 0 bases short, with 6 bases between. The chain's CDR3 is CASSSQANYGYTF. DNA for the CDR3: TGCGCCAGCAGCTCCCAAGCTAACTATGGCTACACCTTC.

V gene TRBV7-2 combines with J gene TRBJ1-6, with 7 bases matching TRBD1. CDR3 length: 15 residues. CDR1 is SGHTA and CDR2 is FQGNSA in the germline V gene. Unmatched junction bases numbered 7, after V lost 5 bases and J lost 6 bases. The CDR3 DNA reads TGTGCCAGCAGCCGCCGGGACAGCGTTAATTCACCCCTCCACTTT. Protein product: CASSRRDSVNSPLHF.

This clone was counted between two and nine times. This rearrangement joins TRBV7-3 to TRBJ2-3, with 7 nucleotides matching TRBD2. Germline-derived CDR1 and CDR2 are SGHTA and FQGTGA. The V and J ends lost 1 base and 6 bases, in that order; junction bases with no gene match: 4. This CDR3 has 14 residues. CDR3 bases: TGTGCCAGCAGCTTAAGGACTAGTGGGGATACGCAGTATTTT. Encoded protein: CASSLRTSGDTQYF.

The chain employs TRBV30 and TRBJ1-5; possibly TRBD1 for D (5 bases). The CDR3 runs to 15 residues. Per the germline V gene, CDR1 is GTSNPN and CDR2 is SVGIG (reference sequence). V was shortened by 0 bases and J by 0 bases, with 9 bases between the two germline ends. The chain's CDR3 is CAWSVSGTSNQPQHF. CDR3 nucleotides: TGTGCCTGGAGTGTTTCAGGGACTAGCAATCAGCCCCAGCATTTT.

V usage is TRBV7-9 and J usage is TRBJ2-7; 8 bases line up with TRBD1. The length of the CDR3 is 15 residues. Germline V gene data show CDR1 as SEHNR and CDR2 as FQNEAQ (reference sequence). Germline trimming cut 2 bases from V and 5 bases from J; bases unmatched to any gene: 8. CDR3 coding DNA: TGTGCCAGCAGCTTAAGGCAGGGGGCGTCCGACGAGCAGTACTTC. This sequence encodes CASSLRQGASDEQYF.

Concerning this clone itself: This sample includes further DNA sequences coding for the same CDR3. The chain combines TRBV2 with TRBJ2-1; the match to TRBD2 covers 8 bases. The CDR3 has 11 residues. CDR1 and CDR2 from the germline V gene are SNHLY and FYNNEI. V shed 5 bases, J shed 10 bases, and the junction held 1 base outside the gene matches. The CDR3 DNA is TGTGCCAGCAGTCGCGGGGGGGAGCAGTTCTTC. Translated: CASSRGGEQFF.

The chain is built from TRBV7-9 and TRBJ1-5, with D tentatively TRBD1 (5 bases). The CDR3 sequence is 14 residues long. Per the germline V gene, CDR1 is SEHNR and CDR2 is FQNEAQ (reference sequence). Trimming removed 1 base from V and 6 bases from J, with 10 bases in between. The CDR3 loop reads CASSLEGQGQPQHF. The DNA of the CDR3 is TGTGCCAGCAGCTTAGAGGGCCAGGGTCAGCCCCAGCATTTT.

This clone showed up just once. This chain uses TRBV29-1 with TRBJ1-1; D is possibly TRBD1 (6 bases). Trimming took off 2 bases at V and 1 base at J, with 8 bases between the two ends. The CDR3 contains 13 residues. CDR1 is SQVTM and CDR2 is ANQGSEA in the germline V gene. Here the CDR3 DNA reads TGCAGCGTTGAAAAGGGGGGGAACACTGAAGCTTTCTTT. This sequence encodes CSVEKGGNTEAFF.

This chain uses TRBV2 with TRBJ1-2, with unresolved D. The CDR3 is made up of 14 amino acids. Trimming stripped 2 bases from V and 8 bases from J, with 15 bases between. The V gene's germline CDR1 is SNHLY and CDR2 FYNNEI. The CDR3: CASSERTNIQGYTF. CDR3 nucleotides: TGTGCCAGCAGTGAACGGACCAACATCCAGGGCTACACCTTC.

This chain connects TRBV11-2 to TRBJ2-5; 7 bases are a match to TRBD2. The CDR3 runs to 16 residues. The V gene's germline CDR1 is SGHAT and CDR2 FQNNGV. V lost 3 bases, J lost 4 bases, and 11 bases stayed unmatched. CDR3 in DNA: TGTGCCAGCAGCTTTGGAGGGACTACCCGTAGAGAGACCCAGTACTTC. Its protein is CASSFGGTTRRETQYF. Combining the CDR3 with reference TRBV11-2 and TRBJ2-5 gives the whole variable domain EAGVAQSPRYKIIEKRQSVAFWCNPISGHATLYWYQQILGQGPKLLIQFQNNGVVDDSQLPKDRFSAERLKGVDSTLKIQPAKLEDSAVYLCASSFGGTTRRETQYFGPGTRLLVL.

Concerning this clone itself: Other DNA sequences in this sample translate to the same CDR3. The V and J genes are TRBV29-1 and TRBJ1-1; tentatively, D is TRBD1 (5 bases). Deletions cut 5 bases from V and 0 bases from J, with 10 bases between. CDR3 length: 13 residues. CDR1 and CDR2 from the germline V gene are SQVTM and ANQGSEA. CDR3 sequence reads: CSVNRQLNTEAFF. The CDR3 DNA reads as TGCAGCGTTAATCGACAGCTGAACACTGAAGCTTTCTTT.

The chain joins TRBV30 to TRBJ2-7; 11 bases fit TRBD1. CDR1 is GTSNPN, CDR2 SVGIG, per germline (reference sequence). V dropped 5 bases and J dropped 6; count of bases not matched to a gene: 9. The CDR3 loop spans 14 amino acids. The CDR3 sequence is CAWEDRGLSGEQYF. The CDR3 DNA reads as TGTGCCTGGGAGGACAGGGGGCTATCCGGCGAGCAGTACTTC.

The chain links TRBV28 to TRBJ2-1, with D tentatively TRBD1 or TRBD2 (7 bases each). Trimming pared 3 bases from V and 7 bases from J, leaving 22 bases between. The CDR3 extends over 17 amino acids. From germline, CDR1 is MDHEN and CDR2 SYDVKM. The CDR3 region has the DNA TGTGCCAGCAGTTTCGACGGTGGGCAGGGGGGGAGGAATGAGCAGTTCTTC. Protein sequence: CASSFDGGQGGRNEQFF.

The chain is built from TRBV5-1 and TRBJ2-1; 10 bases agree with TRBD1. Germline V gene sequence: CDR1 SGHRS, CDR2 YFSETQ. The CDR3 loop spans 13 amino acids. The V segment lost 4 bases and the J segment 8 bases; nucleotides outside the gene matches: 3. The CDR3 DNA reads TGCGCCAGCAGCGGGACAGGGGTCCATGAGCAGTTCTTC. Encoded protein: CASSGTGVHEQFF.

This clone was observed a few times. V and J are TRBV5-1 and TRBJ1-1, with TRBD1 as a possible D gene (6 bases). Trimming removed 1 base at V and 1 base at J, with 14 bases between. This CDR3 has 16 residues. Germline-derived CDR1 and CDR2 are SGHRS and YFSETQ. CDR3 residues: CASSLTPGQQNTEAFF. The DNA of the CDR3 is TGCGCCAGCAGCTTGACCCCTGGACAGCAGAACACTGAAGCTTTCTTT.

V gene TRBV11-2 combines with J gene TRBJ2-5; 8 bases map to TRBD2. Germline CDR1 and CDR2: SGHAT and FQNNGV. The CDR3 is made up of 13 amino acids. J lost 0 bases, V lost 9 bases, and 3 bases had no gene match. CDR3 nucleotide sequence: TGTGCCAGTAGCGGGGCGTACCAAGAGACCCAGTACTTC. Amino acids: CASSGAYQETQYF. The full variable domain, its missing parts supplied by reference TRBV11-2 and TRBJ2-5, is EAGVAQSPRYKIIEKRQSVAFWCNPISGHATLYWYQQILGQGPKLLIQFQNNGVVDDSQLPKDRFSAERLKGVDSTLKIQPAKLEDSAVYLCASSGAYQETQYFGPGTRLLVL.

The chain recombines TRBV10-3 with TRBJ2-7; TRBD2 is a possible D gene (6 bases). Germline values: CDR1 ENHRY, CDR2 SYGVKD. V lost 5 bases and J 2 bases, leaving 13 bases between the germline ends. There are 14 residues in the CDR3. CDR3 loop: CAISPGTPPYEQYF. Here the CDR3 DNA reads TGTGCCATCAGTCCCGGGACTCCACCCTACGAGCAGTACTTC.

This clone showed up just a few times. This chain uses TRBV27 with TRBJ2-3, with D maybe TRBD1 (6 bases). This CDR3 is built from 18 residues. CDR1 is MNHEY and CDR2 is SMNVEV in the germline V gene (reference sequence). Trimming took off 5 bases at V and 2 bases at J, with 23 bases between the two ends. CDR3 bases: TGTGCCAGCAGTCTACGACCGGGACACAAGGTCTACACAGATACGCAGTATTTT. It encodes CASSLRPGHKVYTDTQYF.

The chain links TRBV6-6 to TRBJ2-4; 8 nucleotides line up with TRBD2. Germline assignment: CDR1 MNHNY and CDR2 SVGAGI (reference sequence). The CDR3 is 15 residues long. Trimming cost V 4 bases and J 5 bases; bases outside gene matches: 7. This CDR3 reads CASSSGAAGENIQYF. CDR3 in DNA: TGTGCCAGCAGTTCCGGAGCAGCGGGGGAAAACATTCAGTACTTC.

The gene calls are TRBV29-1 and TRBJ2-3, with 11 bases aligning to TRBD2. The V and J ends lost 4 bases and 4 bases, in that order; junction bases with no gene match: 10. Germline V lookup: CDR1 SQVTM, CDR2 ANQGSEA. CDR3 size: 16 residues. CDR3 nucleotide sequence: TGCAGCGTTGTCGATAGCGGGGGGGCCTATCCAGATACGCAGTATTTT. As protein: CSVVDSGGAYPDTQYF.

V gene TRBV7-6 combines with J gene TRBJ2-3, with unresolved D. CDR1 SGHVS and CDR2 FNYEAQ come from the germline V gene. The CDR3 is 16 residues long. The V and J ends lost 5 bases and 8 bases respectively, with 23 bases between them. The CDR3 reads CASSPGGVTLSGTQYF. CDR3 DNA sequence: TGTGCCAGCAGCCCCGGTGGGGTTACCCTTTCGGGTACGCAGTATTTT.

V gene TRBV27 combines with J gene TRBJ1-1; D might be TRBD1 (5 bases). V was shortened by 2 bases and J by 1 base, with 14 bases between the two germline ends. The CDR3 length is 16 residues. Germline assignment: CDR1 MNHEY and CDR2 SMNVEV (reference sequence). CDR3: CASSLGGYGENTEAFF. The CDR3 coding sequence is TGTGCCAGCAGTTTAGGGGGGTACGGAGAGAACACTGAAGCTTTCTTT.

The gene calls are TRBV7-2 and TRBJ2-3; 12 nucleotides align to TRBD2. Germline V gene data show CDR1 as SGHTA and CDR2 as FQGNSA. V was clipped by 10 bases and J by 6 bases; unmatched bases: 5. This CDR3 is built from 13 residues. This CDR3 is CAILAGGGDTQYF. The CDR3 DNA sequence: TGTGCCATACTAGCGGGGGGAGGTGATACGCAGTATTTT. Full variable domain (missing parts from reference TRBV7-2 and TRBJ2-3): GAGVSQSPSNKVTEKGKDVELRCDPISGHTALYWYRQSLGQGLEFLIYFQGNSAPDKSGLPSDRFSAERTGGSVSTLTIQRTQQEDSAVYLCAILAGGGDTQYFGPGTRLTVL.

J is TRBJ1-4 and V is TRBV7-2; D possibly corresponds to TRBD1 (6 bases). The ends were cut back, 3 bases at V and 5 bases at J, with 13 bases in the middle. Germline V lookup: CDR1 SGHTA, CDR2 FQGNSA. This CDR3 comprises 15 residues. CDR3 sequence reads: CASSFRGLGNEKLFF. Here the CDR3 DNA reads TGTGCCAGCAGCTTCCGGGGGCTGGGGAATGAAAAACTGTTTTTT.

The rearrangement joins TRBV7-9 to TRBJ1-1, with D perhaps TRBD1 (6 bases). Trimming cost V 5 bases and J 3 bases, with 13 bases left between them. There are 14 residues in the CDR3. Germline V CDR1 and CDR2: SEHNR, FQNEAQ (reference sequence). Here the CDR3 reads CASSEKRGDTEAFF. Here the CDR3 DNA reads TGTGCCAGCAGCGAAAAGAGGGGGGACACTGAAGCTTTCTTT.

V is TRBV10-3 and J is TRBJ1-5; no firm D call. CDR3 length: 14 residues. Per the germline V gene, CDR1 is ENHRY and CDR2 is SYGVKD. The V end lost 2 bases, the J end lost 9 bases, and 14 bases lay between the germline ends. In nucleotides, the CDR3 is TGTGCCATCAGTGAGGGTCCGGACGTAAGGCCCCAGCATTTT. It specifies CAISEGPDVRPQHF.